This T cell receptor beta chain was recovered during a study of technical replicates of blood from a handful of donors. Germline-derived CDR1 and CDR2 are SNHLY and FYNNEI. The CDR3 length is 10 residues. The V end lost 6 bases, the J end lost 5 bases, and 4 bases lay between the germline ends. Generated by immunoSEQ multiplex PCR, the TCRdb table keeps only in-frame clones and is missing some. The table shows more than 95,000 clones, with 95% occurring only once. This TCR derives from a human donor in good health. Material: T cells isolated from PBMCs. The chain combines TRBV2 with TRBJ1-1; D is uncertain. The CDR3 sequence: CASRSTEAFF. DNA for the CDR3: TGTGCCAGCAGGAGTACTGAAGCTTTCTTT.